Shown below are 18 T cell receptor beta chains from a single sample sequenced in a study of PD-1 blockade in classical Hodgkin lymphoma. All patients experienced relapse after autologous stem cell transplantation, and brentuximab vedotin exposure was variable. Libraries were prepared by immunoSEQ multiplex PCR; TCRdb keeps only in-frame clonotypes and omits some of them. The data show more than 45,000 clones, about three quarters seen once. The source material was peripheral blood mononuclear cells (PBMCs), sampled at baseline. The receptors originated from a human donor with classical Hodgkin lymphoma.

The chain carries TRBV5-5 and TRBJ1-3; 8 bases line up with TRBD1. This CDR3 contains 15 residues. The V segment lost 4 bases and the J segment 0 bases; nucleotides outside the gene matches: 3. Germline V gene sequence: CDR1 SGHKS, CDR2 YYEKEE (reference sequence). The CDR3 nucleotides are TGTGCCAGCAGCCGGACAGGGACCTCTGGAAACACCATATATTTT. Translation: CASSRTGTSGNTIYF.

V and J are TRBV7-9 and TRBJ2-7; perhaps TRBD1 as D (6 bases). V lost 3 bases, J lost 1 base, and 10 bases lay in between. In germline, CDR1 is SEHNR, CDR2 FQNEAQ (reference sequence). This CDR3 contains 14 residues. The CDR3 is CASSFRTVSYEQYF. In DNA form, the CDR3 reads TGTGCCAGCAGCTTCAGGACAGTTTCCTACGAGCAGTACTTC.

This clone has only a few counts. This sequence joins TRBV5-1 and TRBJ2-5; D may match TRBD1 or TRBD2 (5 bases each). Germline assignment: CDR1 SGHRS and CDR2 YFSETQ. Trimming took off 1 base at V and 4 bases at J, with 14 bases between the two ends. The CDR3 consists of 15 residues. The CDR3 DNA sequence: TGCGCCAGCAGCTTGAGGCAGGGAGAAGGAGAGACCCAGTACTTC. Amino acids: CASSLRQGEGETQYF.

The CDR3 sequence is CASSHYSTDTQYF. Written as DNA, the CDR3 is TGTGCCAGCAGTCACTACAGCACAGATACGCAGTATTTT. The chain joins TRBV27 to TRBJ2-3; no definite D call. This CDR3 spans 13 amino acids. Trimming shortened V by 5 bases and J by 0 bases, and 6 bases separated the two germline ends. Germline V gene sequence: CDR1 MNHEY, CDR2 SMNVEV (reference sequence).

The CDR3 DNA reads as TGCGCCAGCAGCCAAGACAGGGTCGGGCCCCAGCATTTT. Amino acid sequence: CASSQDRVGPQHF. V usage is TRBV4-1 and J usage is TRBJ1-5; a weak D match, TRBD1 (5 bases). The CDR3 runs to 13 residues. From germline, CDR1 is MGHRA and CDR2 YSYEKL. Trimming took off 0 bases at V and 9 bases at J, with 9 bases between the two ends.

This chain uses TRBV6-5 with TRBJ1-1; 7 bases align to TRBD1. The trim removed 2 bases at V and 7 bases at J, leaving 10 bases unmatched. The germline V gene encodes CDR1 MNHEY and CDR2 SVGAGI. The CDR3 length is 15 residues. The chain's CDR3 is CASSYMRQGGYEAFF. The CDR3 DNA reads as TGTGCCAGCAGTTACATGCGACAGGGCGGATATGAAGCTTTCTTT.

The J gene is TRBJ2-3, the V gene TRBV4-1; D not resolved. V was trimmed by 4 bases and J by 6 bases, leaving 17 bases between them. The germline V gene encodes CDR1 MGHRA and CDR2 YSYEKL. The CDR3 is 15 residues long. The CDR3 protein is CASSLKGSGVDTQYF. As DNA, the CDR3 is TGCGCCAGCAGCCTCAAGGGTAGTGGTGTGGATACGCAGTATTTT.

The rearrangement links TRBV13 to TRBJ2-7; 9 bases agree with TRBD1. Trimming took 4 bases from V and 5 from J; bases not matched to a gene: 6. CDR1 is PRHDT, CDR2 FYEKMQ, per germline (reference sequence). The CDR3 runs to 14 residues. CDR3 region: CASSYTRTGDEQYF. For the CDR3, the DNA is TGTGCCAGCAGCTACACCCGGACAGGGGACGAGCAGTACTTC.

The J gene is TRBJ2-3, the V gene TRBV27; D gene unclear. The length of the CDR3 is 16 residues. Germline lookup yields CDR1 MNHEY and CDR2 SMNVEV (reference sequence). Trimming shortened V by 2 bases and J by 4 bases, and 16 bases separated the two germline ends. The CDR3 spells CASSLRLDLGADTQYF. CDR3 in DNA: TGTGCCAGCAGTTTAAGGTTGGACCTAGGCGCAGATACGCAGTATTTT.

This clone appeared a few times. J is TRBJ1-1 and V is TRBV27; TRBD1 is a possible D gene (6 bases). Germline assignment: CDR1 MNHEY and CDR2 SMNVEV (reference sequence). Between the trimmed V and J ends, which lost 2 bases and 5 bases, there was a span of 15 bases. This CDR3 comprises 15 residues. The CDR3 coding sequence is TGTGCCAGCAGTTTAGATGGGTACAGGGTTACTGAAGCTTTCTTT. As protein: CASSLDGYRVTEAFF.

This clone was observed once. V gene TRBV28 combines with J gene TRBJ1-5; D perhaps matches TRBD1 (5 bases). Germline assignment: CDR1 MDHEN and CDR2 SYDVKM. The CDR3 extends over 16 amino acids. V lost 5 bases and J lost 6, with 20 bases in between. The CDR3 loop is CASSPMDIRLGQPQHF. CDR3 in DNA: TGTGCCAGCAGTCCCATGGACATTCGGCTGGGTCAGCCCCAGCATTTT.

This clone is deemed medium-sized. The chain links TRBV5-6 to TRBJ2-7; D unresolved. The CDR3 is 13 residues long. Trimming removed 4 bases at V and 5 bases at J, with 13 bases between. The germline gives CDR1 SGHDT, CDR2 YYEEEE. The CDR3 sequence: CASSLDGLDEQYF. CDR3 DNA sequence: TGTGCCAGCAGCCTGGACGGTCTCGACGAGCAGTACTTC.

This chain links TRBV5-5 with TRBJ1-1, with TRBD1 as a possible D gene (6 bases). This CDR3 has 11 residues. The V gene's germline CDR1 is SGHKS and CDR2 YYEKEE (reference sequence). V lost 2 bases and J lost 10, with 9 bases in between. In DNA, the CDR3 is TGTGCCAGCAGCTTAGGACAGTTAGCTTTCTTT. Encoded protein: CASSLGQLAFF.

The chain links TRBV28 to TRBJ1-1; D might be TRBD1 (6 bases). This CDR3 is built from 13 residues. Germline V CDR1 and CDR2: MDHEN, SYDVKM. V lost 10 bases, J lost 6 bases, and 18 bases lay in between. The CDR3 DNA sequence: TGTGCCACCCTTGGGACATTAGGATCTGAAGCTTTCTTT. Amino acid sequence: CATLGTLGSEAFF. The full variable domain, completed using reference TRBV28 and TRBJ1-1, is DVKVTQSSRYLVKRTGEKVFLECVQDMDHENMFWYRQDPGLGLRLIYFSYDVKMKEKGDIPEGYSVSREKKERFSLILESASTNQTSMYLCATLGTLGSEAFFGQGTRLTVV.

V is TRBV27 and J is TRBJ1-3; D uncertain. The V gene's germline CDR1 is MNHEY and CDR2 SMNVEV (reference sequence). CDR3 length: 14 residues. V dropped 6 bases and J dropped 4 bases, with 13 bases sitting between them. CDR3 nucleotide sequence: TGTGCCAGCAGAAGTTCGGGGTCGGGAAACACCATATATTTT. It is translated as CASRSSGSGNTIYF.

V usage is TRBV10-1 and J usage is TRBJ2-7, with a possible D match to TRBD1 (6 bases). CDR3 size: 15 residues. V lost 3 bases and J 1 base, leaving 13 bases between the germline ends. Germline V gene lookup returns CDR1 WNHNN and CDR2 SYGVQD (reference sequence). The CDR3 DNA follows: TGCGCCAGCAGTGATAATAGACAGGTATCCTACGAGCAGTACTTC. This gives the protein CASSDNRQVSYEQYF.

V usage is TRBV13 and J usage is TRBJ2-2; 7 nucleotides match TRBD1. CDR1 is PRHDT and CDR2 is FYEKMQ in the germline V gene (reference sequence). This CDR3 spans 15 amino acids. With 3 bases clipped from V and 2 bases from J, the junction kept 3 bases outside the gene matches. The CDR3 sequence: CASSFGTANTGELFF. The CDR3, as DNA: TGTGCCAGCAGCTTCGGGACAGCTAACACCGGGGAGCTGTTTTTT.

The rearrangement links TRBV5-5 to TRBJ2-5; a possible D gene is TRBD1 (5 bases). The CDR3 is made up of 13 amino acids. V lost 1 base to trimming and J lost 5 bases, with 9 bases between them. Germline CDR1 SGHKS, CDR2 YYEKEE (reference sequence). Here the CDR3 reads CASSLFPGETQYF. CDR3 nucleotides: TGTGCCAGCAGCTTGTTCCCAGGGGAGACCCAGTACTTC.